The 14 T cell receptor beta chains listed next were all sequenced from one sample in a study of blood T cell repertoires in COVID-19. The assay was immunoSEQ multiplex PCR, and TCRdb's table has in-frame clones only and misses some. Counted here are more than 100,000 clones, around nine tenths occurring once; the ten biggest clones make up 0.7% to 0.9%. The sequencing sample was made of peripheral blood. The receptors here all came from a woman in her fifties or sixties with active or convalescent COVID-19.

This chain connects TRBV24-1 to TRBJ2-3; 9 nucleotides align to TRBD1. The V segment lost 1 base and the J segment 5 bases; nucleotides outside the gene matches: 9. The CDR3 contains 17 residues. Germline lookup yields CDR1 KGHDR and CDR2 SFDVKD. CDR3 residues: CATSDLTGGLSGDTQYF. The CDR3 DNA follows: TGTGCCACCAGTGATTTAACAGGGGGCCTTTCGGGAGATACGCAGTATTTT.

This rearrangement joins TRBV27 to TRBJ2-5; 8 bases match TRBD2. The length of the CDR3 is 16 residues. The V segment lost 3 bases and the J segment 4 bases; nucleotides outside the gene matches: 10. Germline V CDR1 and CDR2: MNHEY, SMNVEV (reference sequence). For the CDR3, the DNA is TGTGCCAGCAGTTTTGGTAACGGGAGGGCCGGAGAGACCCAGTACTTC. Translating gives CASSFGNGRAGETQYF.

The chain links TRBV5-4 to TRBJ2-5, with 12 bases aligning to TRBD2. V was pared by 4 bases and J by 5 bases, with 6 bases of the junction left unmatched. The CDR3 is 15 residues long. Germline CDR1 SGHNT, CDR2 YYREEE (reference sequence). CDR3 sequence reads: CASSQTSGSRETQYF. CDR3 nucleotide sequence: TGTGCCAGCAGCCAGACTAGCGGGAGCAGGGAGACCCAGTACTTC.

The chain couples TRBV2 to TRBJ2-7; unclear D gene. V was trimmed by 8 bases and J by 1 base, leaving 15 bases between them. This CDR3 spans 14 amino acids. Germline assignment: CDR1 SNHLY and CDR2 FYNNEI. This chain's CDR3 is CASSEPRISYEQYF. The DNA of the CDR3 is TGTGCCAGCTCCGAACCTAGGATATCCTACGAGCAGTACTTC.

This clone was picked up one time. The CDR3 loop reads CASSRGDRGIRETQYF. The CDR3 coding sequence is TGCGCCAGCAGCCGCGGGGACAGGGGAATTCGAGAGACCCAGTACTTC. The chain links TRBV4-1 to TRBJ2-5; 10 bases fit TRBD1. The CDR3 runs 16 residues. With 4 bases clipped from V and 4 bases from J, the junction kept 9 bases outside the gene matches. CDR1 MGHRA and CDR2 YSYEKL come from the germline V gene.

CDR3 in DNA: TGTGCCAGCAGCGTAGCGGGATCTAACTATGGCTACACCTTC. It encodes CASSVAGSNYGYTF. The chain has TRBV9 and TRBJ1-2, with D uncertain. V lost 0 bases and J 0 bases, leaving 6 bases between the germline ends. The CDR3 runs to 14 residues. Germline V gives CDR1 SGDLS, CDR2 YYNGEE.

The V gene is TRBV18, the J gene TRBJ1-2, with unresolved D. The CDR3 length is 14 residues. V lost 6 bases, J lost 5 bases, and 16 bases lay in between. CDR1 is KGHSH, CDR2 LQKENI, per germline. The CDR3 region is CASSPTRGSYGYTF. The CDR3 coding sequence is TGTGCCAGCTCCCCAACTCGGGGATCTTATGGCTACACCTTC. The full variable domain, completed using reference TRBV18 and TRBJ1-2, is NAGVMQNPRHLVRRRGQEARLRCSPMKGHSHVYWYRQLPEEGLKFMVYLQKENIIDESGMPKERFSAEFPKEGPSILRIQQVVRGDSAAYFCASSPTRGSYGYTFGSGTRLTVV.

The DNA for the CDR3 is TGTGCCACCACTTCGGGAGGGTTACCAGATACGCAGTATTTT. It codes for CATTSGGLPDTQYF. V is TRBV2 and J is TRBJ2-3; 8 bases line up with TRBD2. Looked up from germline, CDR1 is SNHLY and CDR2 is FYNNEI. The trim removed 10 bases at V and 4 bases at J, leaving 10 bases unmatched. The CDR3 is 14 residues long.

This clone was observed a few times. V is TRBV29-1 and J is TRBJ1-2; D gene unclear. This CDR3 has 12 residues. V was shortened by 4 bases and J by 7 bases, with 13 bases between the two germline ends. Germline CDR1 SQVTM, CDR2 ANQGSEA. The CDR3 spells CSVAGKWGGYTF. The CDR3 DNA is TGCAGCGTTGCGGGGAAATGGGGTGGCTACACCTTC.

The gene calls are TRBV19 and TRBJ2-7; TRBD2 matches at 12 bases. The CDR3 is 15 residues long. The V segment lost 4 bases and the J segment 2 bases; nucleotides outside the gene matches: 3. Germline CDR1 and CDR2: LNHDA and SQIVND (reference sequence). CDR3 sequence: CASSRGLAGPYEQYF. The CDR3 region has the DNA TGTGCCAGTAGTAGAGGACTAGCGGGGCCCTACGAGCAGTACTTC.

This clone was detected a few times. The chain joins TRBV7-2 to TRBJ2-7; 11 bases agree with TRBD2. This CDR3 has 15 amino acids. V was pared by 5 bases and J by 2 bases, with 5 bases of the junction left unmatched. Germline CDR1 reads SGHTA; CDR2 reads FQGNSA. The CDR3 is CASSQTSGMTYEQYF. The CDR3, as DNA: TGTGCCAGCAGCCAGACTAGCGGGATGACCTACGAGCAGTACTTC.

The V call is TRBV7-2, the J call TRBJ1-4, with D possibly being TRBD1 (5 bases). V was trimmed by 6 bases and J by 2 bases, leaving 10 bases between them. This CDR3 is 14 amino acids long. The germline CDR1 and CDR2 sequences are SGHTA and FQGNSA. CDR3 nucleotide sequence: TGTGCCAGCAGTATGACAGTTACTAATGAAAAACTGTTTTTT. Its translation is CASSMTVTNEKLFF. The full variable domain, its missing parts supplied by reference TRBV7-2 and TRBJ1-4, is GAGVSQSPSNKVTEKGKDVELRCDPISGHTALYWYRQSLGQGLEFLIYFQGNSAPDKSGLPSDRFSAERTGGSVSTLTIQRTQQEDSAVYLCASSMTVTNEKLFFGSGTQLSVL.

The rearrangement uses TRBV5-8 and TRBJ1-6, with unresolved D. The CDR3 is 13 residues long. Germline loops: CDR1 SGHTS, CDR2 YDEGEE. The ends were cut back, 2 bases at V and 8 bases at J, with 8 bases in the middle. The CDR3 DNA reads as TGTGCCAGCAGCTTAGGTGGAGATTCACCCCTCCACTTT. Amino acids: CASSLGGDSPLHF.

This clone was observed once. The chain combines TRBV4-3 with TRBJ2-7, with D tentatively TRBD2 (5 bases). CDR3 length: 15 amino acids. CDR1 and CDR2 from the germline V gene are LGHNA and YSLEER. V gave up 3 bases and J gave up 0 bases, with 12 bases separating them. CDR3 protein: CASSQTKWSSYEQYF. The CDR3, as DNA: TGCGCCAGCAGCCAGACTAAGTGGAGCTCCTACGAGCAGTACTTC.